One sample yielded the 28 T cell receptor beta chains listed below, sequenced in a study of T cells after posttransplantation cyclophosphamide. Assay used: immunoSEQ multiplex PCR; TCRdb lists only in-frame clones, some missing. The top ten clones hold approximately 0.53% of a sample with 15,000 to 20,000 clones, roughly nine tenths of them seen once. Treatment was busulfan-fludarabine conditioning, a marrow graft, and cyclophosphamide on days +3 and +4. The sample in question was CD4+ T cells sorted from blood, obtained after allogeneic stem cell transplant with posttransplant cyclophosphamide. The source of these receptors is a male patient aged 55-69 years who received an allogeneic stem cell transplant from a related donor and was CMV-positive. Some T cells may be the graft donor's.

V gene TRBV7-2 combines with J gene TRBJ1-2; 8 nucleotides agree with TRBD1. Germline CDR1 SGHTA, CDR2 FQGNSA. Trimming at V came to 1 base and at J to 2 bases, leaving 9 bases not matched to a gene. The CDR3 contains 17 residues. CDR3 amino acids: CASSLGVPGQENYGYTF. Written as DNA, the CDR3 is TGTGCCAGCAGCTTAGGAGTCCCGGGACAGGAGAACTATGGCTACACCTTC.

The J gene is TRBJ1-1, the V gene TRBV29-1; weak D call: TRBD1 (5 bases). Germline assignment: CDR1 SQVTM and CDR2 ANQGSEA. This CDR3 comprises 13 residues. Trimming shortened V by 6 bases and J by 2 bases, and 13 bases separated the two germline ends. The CDR3 coding sequence is TGCAGCGTGCGTATGACAGTCAACACTGAAGCTTTCTTT. Protein: CSVRMTVNTEAFF.

The J gene is TRBJ2-7, the V gene TRBV30; 10 nucleotides align to TRBD1. This CDR3 spans 16 amino acids. Per the germline V gene, CDR1 is GTSNPN and CDR2 is SVGIG (reference sequence). The V gene end was trimmed by 3 bases and the J gene end by 4 bases; junction bases not matched to a gene: 12. The CDR3 DNA sequence: TGTGCCTGGAGGCCGGGACAGGGGAGAGGGGTTTACGAGCAGTACTTC. Translating gives CAWRPGQGRGVYEQYF.

This clone is a singleton in its sample. The genes are TRBV7-2 and TRBJ2-1; TRBD2 matches 7 bases. Looked up from germline, CDR1 is SGHTA and CDR2 is FQGNSA. V dropped 1 base and J dropped 8; count of bases not matched to a gene: 8. The CDR3 runs to 15 residues. This chain's CDR3 is CASSLVLWGGDEQFF. The CDR3 bases are TGTGCCAGCAGCTTAGTATTGTGGGGAGGGGATGAGCAGTTCTTC. The full variable domain, rest sourced from reference TRBV7-2 and TRBJ2-1, is GAGVSQSPSNKVTEKGKDVELRCDPISGHTALYWYRQSLGQGLEFLIYFQGNSAPDKSGLPSDRFSAERTGGSVSTLTIQRTQQEDSAVYLCASSLVLWGGDEQFFGPGTRLTVL.

This chain joins TRBV27 and TRBJ2-1, with 14 bases that match TRBD2. Germline V gene data show CDR1 as MNHEY and CDR2 as SMNVEV (reference sequence). J was trimmed by 6 bases and V by 3 bases; bases with no gene match: 4. CDR3 length: 16 amino acids. CDR3 coding DNA: TGTGCCAGCAGTTTCCGACTAGCGGGGGGGCTCAATGAGCAGTTCTTC. Amino acid sequence: CASSFRLAGGLNEQFF.

The chain links TRBV7-9 to TRBJ1-1, with 9 nucleotides matching TRBD1. V was clipped by 5 bases and J by 7 bases; unmatched bases: 5. CDR1 SEHNR and CDR2 FQNEAQ come from the germline V gene (reference sequence). The CDR3 totals 13 residues. CDR3 region: CASSKGQGNEAFF. CDR3 nucleotide sequence: TGTGCCAGCAGCAAGGGACAGGGAAATGAAGCTTTCTTT.

The rearrangement uses TRBV19 and TRBJ1-4; 11 bases line up with TRBD1. With V trimmed by 7 bases and J by 6 bases, 4 bases remained unmatched. Per the germline V gene, CDR1 is LNHDA and CDR2 is SQIVND (reference sequence). The CDR3 runs 14 residues. CDR3 protein: CASNTGQGDEKLFF. The CDR3 DNA follows: TGTGCCAGTAACACGGGACAGGGGGATGAAAAACTGTTTTTT.

V and J are TRBV6-5 and TRBJ1-1; 7 positions match TRBD1. The CDR3 loop spans 14 amino acids. V lost 2 bases to trimming and J lost 5 bases; unmatched junction nucleotides: 5. Per the germline V gene, CDR1 is MNHEY and CDR2 is SVGAGI. DNA of the CDR3: TGTGCCAGCAGTTACCAGACAGGGAGGACTGAAGCTTTCTTT. It yields the protein CASSYQTGRTEAFF.

This clone was seen a single time. V is TRBV2 and J is TRBJ2-5, with TRBD1 matching over 10 bases. Losses at the gene ends were 4 bases for V and 5 bases for J; bases not matched to a gene: 7. From germline, CDR1 is SNHLY and CDR2 FYNNEI. The CDR3 has 15 residues. The CDR3 DNA reads as TGTGCCAGCAGTGCACAGACAGGGGGCCTGGAGACCCAGTACTTC. Protein: CASSAQTGGLETQYF.

The chain joins TRBV4-1 to TRBJ2-5, with TRBD2 identical over 7 bases. CDR1 MGHRA and CDR2 YSYEKL come from the germline V gene. The CDR3 extends over 15 amino acids. The trim removed 1 base at V and 3 bases at J, leaving 5 bases unmatched. CDR3 sequence (DNA): TGCGCCAGCAGCCAAGTCTCGGCGGGGGAAGAGACCCAGTACTTC. This encodes CASSQVSAGEETQYF.

The chain's CDR3 is CASIGGRWTDLGGTEAFF. Here the CDR3 DNA reads TGTGCCAGCATTGGCGGGCGATGGACAGACTTAGGGGGCACTGAAGCTTTCTTT. The rearrangement uses TRBV2 and TRBJ1-1, with a weak D call TRBD1 (6 bases). V lost 7 bases, J lost 4 bases, and 28 bases lay in between. Germline-derived CDR1 and CDR2 are SNHLY and FYNNEI. This CDR3 has 18 amino acids.

The chain links TRBV7-9 to TRBJ1-2; TRBD1 aligns across 8 bases. The CDR3 totals 13 residues. The V and J ends lost 4 bases and 13 bases, in that order; junction bases with no gene match: 11. CDR1 SEHNR and CDR2 FQNEAQ come from the germline V gene (reference sequence). The CDR3 loop is CASSSFATGGITF. CDR3 coding DNA: TGTGCCAGCAGCTCGTTTGCTACAGGGGGGATCACCTTC.

This clone has a single count. This rearrangement joins TRBV4-2 to TRBJ2-5; 12 nucleotides agree with TRBD2. CDR3 length: 17 amino acids. Trimming removed 3 bases from V and 3 bases from J; junction bases left unmatched: 8. Looked up from germline, CDR1 is LGHNA and CDR2 is YNFKEQ. The CDR3 DNA is TGTGCCAGCAGCCAGGAGACTAGCGGGGGTGGTAAAGAGACCCAGTACTTC. Its protein product is CASSQETSGGGKETQYF.

The chain employs TRBV4-2 and TRBJ1-6; 7 bases are a match to TRBD1. This CDR3 has 15 amino acids. The germline V gene has CDR1 LGHNA and CDR2 YNFKEQ. V trimming: 0 bases; J trimming: 7 bases; junction bases outside the gene matches: 3. CDR3 loop: CASSQEGTENSPLHF. As DNA, the CDR3 is TGTGCCAGCAGCCAAGAGGGGACAGAAAATTCACCCCTCCACTTT.

This clone was counted once. The genes are TRBV2 and TRBJ1-2; 9 nucleotides match TRBD1. Per germline, CDR1 SNHLY and CDR2 FYNNEI. V lost 5 bases to trimming and J lost 4 bases; unmatched junction nucleotides: 5. The CDR3 totals 14 residues. Written as DNA, the CDR3 is TGTGCCAGCAGTACCGGGACAGGGACCTATGGCTACACCTTC. As protein: CASSTGTGTYGYTF.

V usage is TRBV5-1 and J usage is TRBJ2-1; TRBD2 aligns across 10 bases. The V segment lost 0 bases and the J segment 6 bases; nucleotides outside the gene matches: 6. Germline V lookup: CDR1 SGHRS, CDR2 YFSETQ. This CDR3 spans 16 amino acids. The CDR3 bases are TGCGCCAGCAGCTTGGAGGCTAGCGGGGGAACCAATGAGCAGTTCTTC. It encodes CASSLEASGGTNEQFF.

The rearrangement joins TRBV9 to TRBJ1-1, with TRBD1 matching over 7 bases. The junction had 11 bases not matched to a gene; V was cut back by 0 bases and J by 6 bases. Germline loops: CDR1 SGDLS, CDR2 YYNGEE. The CDR3 loop spans 16 amino acids. CDR3 region: CASSVGGGQDPAEAFF. DNA of the CDR3: TGTGCCAGCAGCGTAGGTGGTGGACAGGATCCCGCTGAAGCTTTCTTT.

This chain links TRBV11-1 with TRBJ2-5; 7 nucleotides match TRBD1. The length of the CDR3 is 12 residues. Looked up from germline, CDR1 is SGHAT and CDR2 is FQDESV (reference sequence). V trimming: 8 bases; J trimming: 4 bases; junction bases outside the gene matches: 4. The CDR3 loop is CASATGSETQYF. In nucleotides, the CDR3 is TGTGCCAGCGCGACAGGGTCAGAGACCCAGTACTTC.

This clone was picked up one time. The J gene is TRBJ1-2, the V gene TRBV19; 9 bases are shared with TRBD1. V shed 4 bases, J shed 4 bases, and the junction held 7 bases outside the gene matches. Germline V gives CDR1 LNHDA, CDR2 SQIVND (reference sequence). The CDR3 has 15 residues. The CDR3 coding sequence is TGTGCCAGTAGTAATAAGGGACAGGGCCTCTATGGCTACACCTTC. This translates into CASSNKGQGLYGYTF.

The chain recombines TRBV2 with TRBJ2-5; TRBD2 agrees at 8 bases. J was trimmed by 5 bases and V by 2 bases; bases with no gene match: 7. This CDR3 spans 15 amino acids. Germline values: CDR1 SNHLY, CDR2 FYNNEI. The chain's CDR3 is CASSERGTRLETQYF. The CDR3 nucleotides are TGTGCCAGCAGTGAAAGAGGGACTAGGTTGGAGACCCAGTACTTC.

The V gene is TRBV27, the J gene TRBJ1-2; 9 positions agree with TRBD1. This CDR3 has 14 amino acids. The V and J ends lost 6 bases and 6 bases, in that order; junction bases with no gene match: 8. Germline V gives CDR1 MNHEY, CDR2 SMNVEV (reference sequence). CDR3 sequence: CASRPGQGRHGYTF. The CDR3, as DNA: TGTGCCAGCAGGCCGGGACAGGGTCGCCATGGCTACACCTTC.

The J gene is TRBJ1-3, the V gene TRBV5-6; 7 positions agree with TRBD1. There are 15 residues in the CDR3. J lost 1 base, V lost 9 bases, and 10 bases had no gene match. CDR1 SGHDT and CDR2 YYEEEE come from the germline V gene. CDR3 residues: CATQDRLLSGNTIYF. The CDR3, as DNA: TGTGCCACTCAGGACAGGCTTTTATCTGGAAACACCATATATTTT.

The chain is built from TRBV5-6 and TRBJ2-7; maybe TRBD1 (6 bases). The CDR3 is 11 amino acids. Between the trimmed V and J ends, which lost 2 bases and 7 bases, there was a span of 7 bases. Per the germline V gene, CDR1 is SGHDT and CDR2 is YYEEEE. This chain's CDR3 is CASSFRGEQYF. CDR3 DNA sequence: TGTGCCAGCAGCTTCAGGGGAGAGCAGTACTTC.

The chain employs TRBV5-4 and TRBJ2-1; unclear D gene. This CDR3 contains 12 residues. Trimming took off 4 bases at V and 5 bases at J, with 7 bases between the two ends. Per germline, CDR1 SGHNT and CDR2 YYREEE (reference sequence). The CDR3 spells CASSLRNNEQFF. CDR3 in DNA: TGTGCCAGCAGCCTGCGGAACAATGAGCAGTTCTTC.

The gene calls are TRBV6-5 and TRBJ1-2; a weak D match, TRBD1 (6 bases). The CDR3 length is 11 residues. The ends were cut back, 6 bases at V and 8 bases at J, with 10 bases in the middle. Germline CDR1 MNHEY, CDR2 SVGAGI. DNA of the CDR3: TGTGCCAGCAGGAGAGACAGGGGCTACACCTTC. It encodes CASRRDRGYTF.

The genes are TRBV6-5 and TRBJ1-2; no definite D call. CDR3 length equals 15 residues. Germline CDR1 reads MNHEY; CDR2 reads SVGAGI. V was pared by 0 bases and J by 2 bases, with 10 bases between. The CDR3 region has the DNA TGTGCCAGCAGTTACTCGTCCGGGTTCAACTATGGCTACACCTTC. As protein: CASSYSSGFNYGYTF.

V and J are TRBV10-3 and TRBJ2-5; tentatively, D is TRBD2 (5 bases). The germline V gene encodes CDR1 ENHRY and CDR2 SYGVKD. V gave up 2 bases and J gave up 7 bases, with 11 bases separating them. This CDR3 spans 13 amino acids. The CDR3 protein is CAISEEDLATQYF. For the CDR3, the DNA is TGTGCCATCAGTGAGGAGGACTTGGCGACCCAGTACTTC.

The chain combines TRBV5-1 with TRBJ2-5; tentative D call: TRBD2 (7 bases). CDR1 is SGHRS and CDR2 is YFSETQ in the germline V gene. The V gene lost 7 bases and the J gene lost 5 bases, with 21 bases spanning the gap. The CDR3 length is 15 residues. The CDR3 bases are TGCGCCAGCTGTACTGGGGGGGGGCCACGGGAGACCCAGTACTTC. It yields the protein CASCTGGGPRETQYF.